The 31 T cell receptor beta chains presented below share a single source sample, sequenced in a study of blood T cell repertoires in COVID-19 (TCRdb year 2020). The method behind the library was the immunoSEQ multiplex PCR assay. TCRdb re-hosts the immuneACCESS table, in-frame sequences only. Its copies lack some clones; in the studies checked, an unresolved V gene accounts for under half of them, and the cause for the rest is not known. The sample table contains some 83,000 clones; only one count was recorded for about four fifths of them. The ten biggest clones cover 44% of the sample. Sample: peripheral blood. The receptors originated from an elderly man with acute or convalescent COVID-19.

V is TRBV6-5 and J is TRBJ2-1; D possibly corresponds to TRBD2 (5 bases). The CDR3 totals 14 residues. V shed 7 bases and J shed 0 bases, with 10 bases lying between them. Germline CDR1 reads MNHEY; CDR2 reads SVGAGI. The CDR3 protein is CASKEGHSYNEQFF. CDR3 nucleotides: TGTGCCAGCAAAGAGGGTCACTCCTACAATGAGCAGTTCTTC.

This chain connects TRBV6-5 to TRBJ1-4; D call uncertain. With 2 bases removed from V and 4 bases from J, the gap between germline ends came to 11 bases. The CDR3 has 15 amino acids. Germline lookup yields CDR1 MNHEY and CDR2 SVGAGI. The CDR3 reads CASSYKSGFNEKLFF. The DNA of the CDR3 is TGTGCCAGCAGTTACAAGTCAGGATTTAATGAAAAACTGTTTTTT.

The chain combines TRBV28 with TRBJ1-5; 7 bases are shared with TRBD1. Germline trimming cut 2 bases from V and 1 base from J; bases unmatched to any gene: 2. CDR1 MDHEN and CDR2 SYDVKM come from the germline V gene. CDR3 length: 15 residues. CDR3 nucleotides: TGTGCCAGCAGTTTAGGGGACAGAAGCAATCAGCCCCAGCATTTT. It yields the protein CASSLGDRSNQPQHF.

V gene TRBV5-1 combines with J gene TRBJ2-5, with 8 bases matching TRBD2. CDR1 and CDR2 from the germline V gene are SGHRS and YFSETQ. V was pared by 2 bases and J by 5 bases, with 8 bases of the junction left unmatched. The length of the CDR3 is 15 residues. CDR3 in amino acids: CASSLALAGWETQYF. CDR3 sequence (DNA): TGCGCCAGCAGCTTAGCGCTAGCGGGCTGGGAGACCCAGTACTTC.

The chain recombines TRBV7-2 with TRBJ1-6; D uncertain. Trimming removed 1 base at V and 7 bases at J, with 11 bases between. From germline, CDR1 is SGHTA and CDR2 FQGNSA. There are 15 residues in the CDR3. The CDR3 DNA reads TGTGCCAGCAGCTTAGGTGGAGGGTTAAATTCACCCCTCCACTTT. This translates into CASSLGGGLNSPLHF. The full variable domain, in which reference TRBV7-2 and TRBJ1-6 provide the parts outside the CDR3, is GAGVSQSPSNKVTEKGKDVELRCDPISGHTALYWYRQSLGQGLEFLIYFQGNSAPDKSGLPSDRFSAERTGGSVSTLTIQRTQQEDSAVYLCASSLGGGLNSPLHFGNGTRLTVT.

The gene calls are TRBV5-1 and TRBJ2-3; D perhaps matches TRBD1 (6 bases). The CDR3 totals 14 residues. Germline-derived CDR1 and CDR2 are SGHRS and YFSETQ. The V end was cut by 2 bases, the J end by 2 bases, with 9 bases between. This CDR3 is CASSLGQYTDTQYF. As DNA, the CDR3 is TGCGCCAGCAGCTTAGGACAGTACACAGATACGCAGTATTTT.

V usage is TRBV29-1 and J usage is TRBJ1-2; no firm D call. Looked up from germline, CDR1 is SQVTM and CDR2 is ANQGSEA. The CDR3 sequence is 16 residues long. V was shortened by 2 bases and J by 7 bases, with 23 bases between the two germline ends. In nucleotides, the CDR3 is TGCAGCGTTGAAACCCTGCGAAGCACGGGAATCGGTGGCTACACCTTC. It yields the protein CSVETLRSTGIGGYTF.

The chain links TRBV5-1 to TRBJ2-5; 8 positions agree with TRBD1. Trimming took 0 bases from V and 5 from J; bases not matched to a gene: 0. The CDR3 totals 13 residues. CDR1 is SGHRS and CDR2 is YFSETQ in the germline V gene. In nucleotides, the CDR3 is TGCGCCAGCAGCTTGGGGACAGGGGAGACCCAGTACTTC. It specifies CASSLGTGETQYF.

The V call is TRBV6-5, the J call TRBJ2-1; no clear D. The CDR3 has 12 amino acids. Germline V gene sequence: CDR1 MNHEY, CDR2 SVGAGI. Trimming left V 6 bases short and J 2 bases short, with 5 bases between. CDR3 in DNA: TGTGCCAGCAGGGCGGCCTACAATGAGCAGTTCTTC. Translated, it gives CASRAAYNEQFF.

The chain uses TRBV6-2 or TRBV6-3 and TRBJ2-2, with D unresolved. The CDR3 covers 13 residues. V lost 4 bases, J lost 5 bases, and 8 bases lay in between. The germline CDR1 and CDR2 sequences are MNHEY and SVGEGT. The CDR3 reads CASSLRVTGELFF. Written as DNA, the CDR3 is TGTGCCAGCAGTTTACGGGTTACCGGGGAGCTGTTTTTT.

This chain connects TRBV28 to TRBJ1-1; D is uncertain. Germline CDR1 reads MDHEN; CDR2 reads SYDVKM. The V end was cut by 8 bases, the J end by 1 base, with 5 bases between. This CDR3 region has 11 residues. The CDR3 coding sequence is TGTGCCAGCTTCCGGAACACTGAAGCTTTCTTT. Amino acids: CASFRNTEAFF. The variable domain in full, completed from reference TRBV28 and TRBJ1-1, reads DVKVTQSSRYLVKRTGEKVFLECVQDMDHENMFWYRQDPGLGLRLIYFSYDVKMKEKGDIPEGYSVSREKKERFSLILESASTNQTSMYLCASFRNTEAFFGQGTRLTVV.

V is TRBV7-9 and J is TRBJ2-7; 10 nucleotides line up with TRBD2. V lost 3 bases and J lost 3; bases outside the gene matches: 2. CDR3 length: 14 residues. Germline lookup yields CDR1 SEHNR and CDR2 FQNEAQ (reference sequence). CDR3 residues: CASSFSGRIYEQYF. The CDR3 DNA is TGTGCCAGCAGCTTTAGCGGGAGGATCTACGAGCAGTACTTC.

V usage is TRBV19 and J usage is TRBJ1-4, with D perhaps TRBD1 (6 bases). The CDR3 sequence is 16 residues long. V lost 5 bases to trimming and J lost 5 bases, with 18 bases between them. CDR1 and CDR2 (germline): LNHDA, SQIVND (reference sequence). CDR3 region: CASSPYTGRVNEKLFF. For the CDR3, the DNA is TGTGCCAGTAGTCCGTATACAGGGCGCGTAAATGAAAAACTGTTTTTT. The full variable domain, its missing parts supplied by reference TRBV19 and TRBJ1-4, is DGGITQSPKYLFRKEGQNVTLSCEQNLNHDAMYWYRQDPGQGLRLIYYSQIVNDFQKGDIAEGYSVSREKKESFPLTVTSAQKNPTAFYLCASSPYTGRVNEKLFFGSGTQLSVL.

The chain is built from TRBV24-1 and TRBJ2-2, with D possibly TRBD1 on 5 matching bases. The V gene's germline CDR1 is KGHDR and CDR2 SFDVKD. The CDR3 has 13 residues. Between the trimmed V and J ends, which lost 9 bases and 2 bases, there was a span of 9 bases. The CDR3 sequence is CATEDTNTGELFF. Here the CDR3 DNA reads TGTGCCACCGAGGACACCAACACCGGGGAGCTGTTTTTT.

The chain employs TRBV28 and TRBJ2-7; 8 bases are a match to TRBD2. The germline V gene has CDR1 MDHEN and CDR2 SYDVKM. V shed 5 bases, J shed 3 bases, and the junction held 15 bases outside the gene matches. This CDR3 contains 17 residues. CDR3 DNA sequence: TGTGCCAGCAGTCCAGGCGGTAGCGGGGTCAGGAGCTACGAGCAGTACTTC. Translation: CASSPGGSGVRSYEQYF. Full variable domain (missing parts from reference TRBV28 and TRBJ2-7): DVKVTQSSRYLVKRTGEKVFLECVQDMDHENMFWYRQDPGLGLRLIYFSYDVKMKEKGDIPEGYSVSREKKERFSLILESASTNQTSMYLCASSPGGSGVRSYEQYFGPGTRLTVT.

The chain recombines TRBV5-1 with TRBJ1-1; TRBD1 might be the D (6 bases). V shed 1 base and J shed 2 bases, with 9 bases lying between them. Germline V lookup: CDR1 SGHRS, CDR2 YFSETQ. The CDR3 runs 14 residues. The CDR3: CASSLWTDNTEAFF. The CDR3 DNA reads as TGCGCCAGCAGCTTGTGGACAGACAACACTGAAGCTTTCTTT.

The gene calls are TRBV3-1 (or the pseudogene TRBV3-2) and TRBJ2-3, with a possible D match to TRBD1 (6 bases). Germline assignment: CDR1 LGHDT and CDR2 YNNKEL (reference sequence). The V end was cut by 7 bases, the J end by 0 bases, with 8 bases between. The CDR3 covers 13 residues. The CDR3 region has the DNA TGTGCCAGCACCGGACAGAGCACAGATACGCAGTATTTT. Amino acid sequence: CASTGQSTDTQYF.

V gene TRBV4-2 combines with J gene TRBJ2-3; 7 bases align to TRBD2. J lost 5 bases, V lost 5 bases, and 7 bases had no gene match. Germline-derived CDR1 and CDR2 are LGHNA and YNFKEQ. CDR3 size: 14 residues. The CDR3 here is CASSSPSGVDTQYF. The CDR3 DNA is TGTGCCAGCAGCTCTCCTAGCGGTGTAGATACGCAGTATTTT.

The rearrangement uses TRBV28 and TRBJ2-2, with D perhaps TRBD1 (6 bases). The V end was cut by 3 bases, the J end by 7 bases, with 12 bases between. CDR1 MDHEN and CDR2 SYDVKM come from the germline V gene. The CDR3 sequence is 14 residues long. The CDR3 DNA reads as TGTGCCAGCAGTTTGGGGACATCTGGCGGGGAGCTGTTTTTT. This gives the protein CASSLGTSGGELFF.

The chain is built from TRBV19 and TRBJ1-3; a weak D match, TRBD1 (6 bases). Germline loops: CDR1 LNHDA, CDR2 SQIVND (reference sequence). The CDR3 covers 15 residues. Trimming shortened V by 5 bases and J by 1 base, and 12 bases separated the two germline ends. The CDR3 protein is CASSSTGSSGNTIYF. The DNA for the CDR3 is TGTGCCAGTAGTTCGACAGGATCATCTGGAAACACCATATATTTT.

V and J are TRBV2 and TRBJ1-5, with D possibly being TRBD1 (6 bases). V was cut by 2 bases and J by 5 bases, with 19 bases left in between. CDR3 length: 17 amino acids. Germline V gives CDR1 SNHLY, CDR2 FYNNEI. The CDR3 nucleotides are TGTGCCAGCAGTGAAAGGGGGGGAACCTCGCCCCATCAGCCCCAGCATTTT. Translating gives CASSERGGTSPHQPQHF.

The chain carries TRBV28 and TRBJ1-6; D might be TRBD1 (5 bases). CDR3 length: 16 amino acids. From germline, CDR1 is MDHEN and CDR2 SYDVKM. V lost 3 bases and J lost 9, with 18 bases in between. The chain's CDR3 is CASSLLQTIQGSPLHF. The CDR3 DNA is TGTGCCAGCAGTTTGCTACAGACGATCCAGGGTTCACCCCTCCACTTT.

The V gene is TRBV11-2, the J gene TRBJ2-1, with TRBD1 as a possible D gene (5 bases). Per germline, CDR1 SGHAT and CDR2 FQNNGV. CDR3 length: 16 amino acids. Trimming shortened V by 0 bases and J by 6 bases, and 15 bases separated the two germline ends. The CDR3 loop is CASSLEGLRGSNEQFF. The CDR3 nucleotides read TGTGCCAGCAGCTTAGAGGGGCTTAGAGGAAGCAATGAGCAGTTCTTC.

The chain employs TRBV5-1 and TRBJ2-6; D uncertain. The CDR3 has 15 residues. Germline V gene data show CDR1 as SGHRS and CDR2 as YFSETQ. V lost 2 bases, J lost 2 bases, and 8 bases lay in between. The CDR3 loop reads CASSLVSAGANVLTF. The CDR3, as DNA: TGCGCCAGCAGCTTAGTCAGTGCTGGGGCCAACGTCCTGACTTTC.

This rearrangement joins TRBV9 to TRBJ1-2; D remains ambiguous. Deletions cut 0 bases from V and 7 bases from J, with 19 bases between. This CDR3 region has 16 residues. CDR1 is SGDLS and CDR2 is YYNGEE in the germline V gene. The CDR3 loop is CASSVATGSGSGGYTF. The CDR3 region has the DNA TGTGCCAGCAGCGTAGCTACGGGGTCTGGGTCGGGTGGCTACACCTTC.

The chain links TRBV15 to TRBJ1-1; the D gene is possibly TRBD1 (5 bases). The V and J ends lost 5 bases and 0 bases respectively, with 13 bases between them. Germline V gene data show CDR1 as LNHNV and CDR2 as YYDKDF (reference sequence). The CDR3 contains 15 residues. CDR3 sequence (DNA): TGTGCCACCAGCCCCCGACAGACAATGAACACTGAAGCTTTCTTT. It yields the protein CATSPRQTMNTEAFF.

V gene TRBV10-1 combines with J gene TRBJ1-1; the D is unclear. Per germline, CDR1 WNHNN and CDR2 SYGVQD (reference sequence). Between the trimmed V and J ends, which lost 3 bases and 1 base, there was a span of 6 bases. The CDR3 is 13 amino acids. The CDR3, as DNA: TGCGCCAGCAGTGAACAGCCGAACACTGAAGCTTTCTTT. Amino acids: CASSEQPNTEAFF.

This clone was detected only once. The CDR3 nucleotides read TGTGCCAGCAGCTTCAGGACAGGGAAGGAAAAACTGTTTTTT. Its protein is CASSFRTGKEKLFF. V is TRBV7-2 and J is TRBJ1-4, with 8 bases identical to TRBD1. The CDR3 has 14 amino acids. CDR1 and CDR2 from the germline V gene are SGHTA and FQGNSA. V lost 3 bases, J lost 8 bases, and 5 bases stayed unmatched. Combining the CDR3 with reference TRBV7-2 and TRBJ1-4 gives the whole variable domain GAGVSQSPSNKVTEKGKDVELRCDPISGHTALYWYRQSLGQGLEFLIYFQGNSAPDKSGLPSDRFSAERTGGSVSTLTIQRTQQEDSAVYLCASSFRTGKEKLFFGSGTQLSVL.

The rearrangement joins TRBV29-1 to TRBJ1-5; 10 nucleotides align to TRBD1. There are 13 residues in the CDR3. J lost 7 bases, V lost 6 bases, and 6 bases had no gene match. The germline V gene encodes CDR1 SQVTM and CDR2 ANQGSEA. CDR3 coding DNA: TGCAGCGTGGCCGGGACAGGGGACCAGCCCCAGCATTTT. This gives the protein CSVAGTGDQPQHF.

The rearrangement joins TRBV11-2 to TRBJ1-2; 7 nucleotides match TRBD1. The CDR3 totals 13 residues. J lost 8 bases, V lost 1 base, and 4 bases had no gene match. CDR1 and CDR2 from the germline V gene are SGHAT and FQNNGV. The CDR3 is CASSLGQGEGYTF. The CDR3 DNA reads as TGTGCCAGCAGCTTAGGGCAGGGGGAAGGCTACACCTTC. Full variable domain (missing parts from reference TRBV11-2 and TRBJ1-2): EAGVAQSPRYKIIEKRQSVAFWCNPISGHATLYWYQQILGQGPKLLIQFQNNGVVDDSQLPKDRFSAERLKGVDSTLKIQPAKLEDSAVYLCASSLGQGEGYTFGSGTRLTVV.

V and J are TRBV13 and TRBJ2-1, with 11 positions matching TRBD2. The J segment lost 4 bases and the V segment lost 3 bases, leaving 11 bases of the junction unmatched. The CDR3 has 18 amino acids. The germline V gene encodes CDR1 PRHDT and CDR2 FYEKMQ (reference sequence). The CDR3 sequence: CASSLPTSGTGGYNEQFF. DNA for the CDR3: TGTGCCAGCAGCTTGCCGACTAGCGGGACGGGAGGGTACAATGAGCAGTTCTTC.